This T cell receptor (beta chain) is from a study of cytomegalovirus exposure and HLA in healthy donors. Trimming shortened V by 1 base and J by 5 bases, and 12 bases separated the two germline ends. The CDR3 spans 14 residues. Germline V gives CDR1 GTSNPN, CDR2 SVGIG (reference sequence). The PCR employed 60 Vbeta primers together with 13 Jbeta primers. Sequencing was performed with immunoSEQ multiplex PCR; in TCRdb, only in-frame clones are kept and a portion is missing. There are 250,000 to 300,000 clones in the sample; about nine tenths occur only once, and around 1.7% lies in the top ten. The origin of this receptor is a girl aged 2 to 9 in good health and CMV-seronegative. The chain is built from TRBV30 and TRBJ1-5; the D is unclear. Sequencing used PBMCs. CDR3: CAWSGDGGDQPQHF. The CDR3 region has the DNA TGTGCCTGGAGTGGGGATGGCGGGGATCAGCCCCAGCATTTT.